The T cell receptor (beta chain) under discussion was sequenced for a study of cytomegalovirus exposure and HLA in healthy donors. CDR3 length: 15 amino acids. Germline loops: CDR1 MNHNS, CDR2 SASEGT. V trimming: 1 base; J trimming: 4 bases; junction bases outside the gene matches: 5. The PCR was carried out with 60 Vbeta primers and 13 Jbeta primers. Clones were read by immunoSEQ multiplex PCR, and TCRdb kept only the in-frame ones, dropping some. In the table there are some 190,000 clones, around 82% of which are singletons. The TCR was taken from a man in his late teens or twenties in good health and CMV-seronegative. Material for sequencing was PBMCs. The chain couples TRBV6-1 to TRBJ2-7; TRBD1 agrees at 9 bases. CDR3 DNA: TGTGCCAGCAGTGAAGTCGGACAGGGGACGTACGAGCAGTACTTC. Amino acids: CASSEVGQGTYEQYF.